Here is one TCR beta chain with its context. The sample comes from a study of blood T cell repertoires in COVID-19. Clinical history reported by participants formed the basis on which cohorts were assigned. In the 2 weeks before study entry, exposed participants met a COVID-19 case, which was PCR-confirmed or clinician-diagnosed. Unmatched junction bases numbered 5, after V lost 1 base and J lost 10 bases. The CDR3 has 15 residues. CDR1 and CDR2 from the germline V gene are SGHAT and FQDESV (reference sequence). The data were produced by immunoSEQ multiplex PCR, yet TCRdb's version contains in-frame clones alone and is incomplete. The table includes fewer than 400,000 clones, approximately 90% detected once.

Material: PBMCs or T cells enriched from blood (not recorded which). The chain is built from TRBV11-1 and TRBJ1-6, with TRBD1 matching over 9 bases. This TCR derives from a woman in her thirties who had been exposed to COVID-19. In nucleotides, the CDR3 is TGTGCCAGCAGCTTAGGTACAGGGGGCTCCTCACCCCTCCACTTT. Its translation is CASSLGTGGSSPLHF.